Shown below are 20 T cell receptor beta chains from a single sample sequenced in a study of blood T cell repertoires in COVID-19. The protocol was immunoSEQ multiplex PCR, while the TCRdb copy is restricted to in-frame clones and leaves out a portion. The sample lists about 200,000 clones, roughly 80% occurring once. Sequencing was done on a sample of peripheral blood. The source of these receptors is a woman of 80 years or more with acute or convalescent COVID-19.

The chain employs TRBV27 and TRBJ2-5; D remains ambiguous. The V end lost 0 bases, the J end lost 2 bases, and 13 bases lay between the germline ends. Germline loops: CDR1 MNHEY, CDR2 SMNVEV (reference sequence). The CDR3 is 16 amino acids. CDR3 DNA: TGTGCCAGCAGTTTATCGAGTTCAGGATTTCAAGAGACCCAGTACTTC. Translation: CASSLSSSGFQETQYF.

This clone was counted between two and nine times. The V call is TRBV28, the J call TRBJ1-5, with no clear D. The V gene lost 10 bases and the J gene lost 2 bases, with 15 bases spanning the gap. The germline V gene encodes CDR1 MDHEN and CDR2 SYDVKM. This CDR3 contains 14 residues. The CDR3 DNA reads TGTGCCAACGCCGGGGTGGGAGGCAATCAGCCCCAGCATTTT. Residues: CANAGVGGNQPQHF.

The CDR3 sequence is CASSLAGVASPEAFF. DNA for the CDR3: TGCGCCAGCAGCTTGGCCGGGGTCGCAAGCCCTGAAGCTTTCTTT. V usage is TRBV5-1 and J usage is TRBJ1-1; no firm D call. CDR3 length: 15 residues. Germline CDR1 is SGHRS and CDR2 is YFSETQ. The ends were cut back, 0 bases at V and 6 bases at J, with 15 bases in the middle.

CDR3 bases: TGTGCCAGCAGCCCATTTAGCGGGGGGGTTTACAATGAGCAGTTCTTC. Its translation: CASSPFSGGVYNEQFF. The V call is TRBV7-3, the J call TRBJ2-1; 11 nucleotides align to TRBD2. The CDR3 length is 16 residues. The germline CDR1 and CDR2 sequences are SGHTA and FQGTGA. After removal of 5 bases from V and 4 bases from J, the junction contained 7 bases not matched to a gene.

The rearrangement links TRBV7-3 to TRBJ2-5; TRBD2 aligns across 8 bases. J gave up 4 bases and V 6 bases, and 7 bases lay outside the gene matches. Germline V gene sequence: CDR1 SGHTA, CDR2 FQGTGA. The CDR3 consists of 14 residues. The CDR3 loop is CASSSGLAGETQYF. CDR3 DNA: TGTGCCAGCAGTTCCGGACTAGCAGGAGAGACCCAGTACTTC.

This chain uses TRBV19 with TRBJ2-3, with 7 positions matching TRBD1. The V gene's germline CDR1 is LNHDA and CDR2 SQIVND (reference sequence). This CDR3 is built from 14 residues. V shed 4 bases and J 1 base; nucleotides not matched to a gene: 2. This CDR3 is CASSTGQGTDTQYF. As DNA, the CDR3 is TGTGCCAGTAGTACCGGACAGGGCACAGATACGCAGTATTTT.

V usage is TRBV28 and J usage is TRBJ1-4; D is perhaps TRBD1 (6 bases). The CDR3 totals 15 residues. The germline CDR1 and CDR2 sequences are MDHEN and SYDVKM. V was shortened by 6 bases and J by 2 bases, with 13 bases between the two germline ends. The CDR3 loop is CASSPRGATNEKLFF. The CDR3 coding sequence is TGTGCCAGCAGCCCTCGGGGGGCGACTAATGAAAAACTGTTTTTT.

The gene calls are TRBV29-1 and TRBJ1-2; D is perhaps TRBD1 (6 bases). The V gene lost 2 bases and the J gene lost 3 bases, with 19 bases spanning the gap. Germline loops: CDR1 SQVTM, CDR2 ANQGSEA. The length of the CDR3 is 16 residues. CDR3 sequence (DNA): TGCAGCGTTGAAAGGGGACGGGGCAGGGGAGACTATGGCTACACCTTC. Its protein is CSVERGRGRGDYGYTF.

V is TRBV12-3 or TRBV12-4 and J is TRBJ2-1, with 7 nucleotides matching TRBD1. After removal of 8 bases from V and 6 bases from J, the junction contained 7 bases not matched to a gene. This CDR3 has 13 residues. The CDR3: CASGKGGLNEQFF. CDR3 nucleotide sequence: TGTGCCAGCGGTAAAGGGGGCCTCAATGAGCAGTTCTTC.

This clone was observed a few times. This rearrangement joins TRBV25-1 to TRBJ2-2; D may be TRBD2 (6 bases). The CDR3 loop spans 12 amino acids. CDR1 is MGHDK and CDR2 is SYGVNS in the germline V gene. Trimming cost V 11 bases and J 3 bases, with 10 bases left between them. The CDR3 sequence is CAWGLYTGELFF. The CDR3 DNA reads TGTGCCTGGGGACTTTACACCGGGGAGCTGTTTTTT.

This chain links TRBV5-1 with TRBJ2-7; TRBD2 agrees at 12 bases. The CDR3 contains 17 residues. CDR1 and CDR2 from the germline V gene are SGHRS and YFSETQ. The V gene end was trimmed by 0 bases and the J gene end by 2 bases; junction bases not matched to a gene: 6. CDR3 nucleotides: TGCGCCAGCAGCTTGGGGGGGACTAGCGGGTATGCCTACGAGCAGTACTTC. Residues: CASSLGGTSGYAYEQYF. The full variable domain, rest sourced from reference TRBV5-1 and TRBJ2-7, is KAGVTQTPRYLIKTRGQQVTLSCSPISGHRSVSWYQQTPGQGLQFLFEYFSETQRNKGNFPGRFSGRQFSNSRSEMNVSTLELGDSALYLCASSLGGTSGYAYEQYFGPGTRLTVT.

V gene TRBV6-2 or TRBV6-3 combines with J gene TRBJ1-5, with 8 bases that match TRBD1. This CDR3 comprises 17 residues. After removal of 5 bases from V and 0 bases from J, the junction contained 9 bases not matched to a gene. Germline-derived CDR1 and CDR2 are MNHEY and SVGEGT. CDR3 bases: TGTGCCAGCAGTCTGACAGGGGTTTTGGGTAGCAATCAGCCCCAGCATTTT. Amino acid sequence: CASSLTGVLGSNQPQHF.

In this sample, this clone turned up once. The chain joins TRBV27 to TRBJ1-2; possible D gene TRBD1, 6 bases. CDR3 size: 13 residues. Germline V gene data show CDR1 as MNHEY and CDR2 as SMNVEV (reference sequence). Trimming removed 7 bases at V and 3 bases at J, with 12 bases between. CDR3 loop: CASKPGQYYGYTF. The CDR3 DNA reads TGTGCCAGCAAACCTGGACAGTACTATGGCTACACCTTC.

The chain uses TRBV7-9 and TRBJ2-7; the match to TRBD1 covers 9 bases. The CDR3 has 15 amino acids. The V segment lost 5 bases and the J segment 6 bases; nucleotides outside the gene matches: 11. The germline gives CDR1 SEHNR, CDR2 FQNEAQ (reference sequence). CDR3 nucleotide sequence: TGTGCCAGCAGCGACCGGGACAGGGTGGAAGGCGAGCAGTACTTC. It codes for CASSDRDRVEGEQYF. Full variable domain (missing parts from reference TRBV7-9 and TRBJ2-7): DTGVSQNPRHKITKRGQNVTFRCDPISEHNRLYWYRQTLGQGPEFLTYFQNEAQLEKSRLLSDRFSAERPKGSFSTLEIQRTEQGDSAMYLCASSDRDRVEGEQYFGPGTRLTVT.

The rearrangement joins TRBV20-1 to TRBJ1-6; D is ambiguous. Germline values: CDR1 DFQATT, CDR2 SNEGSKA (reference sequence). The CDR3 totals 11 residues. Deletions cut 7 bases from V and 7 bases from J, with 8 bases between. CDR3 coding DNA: TGCAGTGGCAGTAACAATTCACCCCTCCACTTT. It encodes CSGSNNSPLHF.

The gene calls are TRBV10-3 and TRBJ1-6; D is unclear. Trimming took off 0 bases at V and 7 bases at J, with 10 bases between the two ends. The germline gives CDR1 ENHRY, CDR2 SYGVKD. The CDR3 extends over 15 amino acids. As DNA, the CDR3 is TGTGCCATCAGTGAGTCGGGCGTTGAGAATTCACCCCTCCACTTT. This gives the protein CAISESGVENSPLHF.

The CDR3 bases are TGTGCCAGCAGCACGAGCTATGGACAGGACTTTAACACTGAAGCTTTCTTT. It encodes CASSTSYGQDFNTEAFF. V is TRBV7-9 and J is TRBJ1-1; the match to TRBD1 covers 7 bases. Germline V lookup: CDR1 SEHNR, CDR2 FQNEAQ (reference sequence). This CDR3 region has 17 residues. J gave up 2 bases and V 5 bases, and 14 bases lay outside the gene matches.

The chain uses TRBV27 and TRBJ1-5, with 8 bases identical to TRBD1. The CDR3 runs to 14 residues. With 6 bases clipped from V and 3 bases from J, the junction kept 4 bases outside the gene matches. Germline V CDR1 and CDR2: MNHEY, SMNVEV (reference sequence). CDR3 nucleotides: TGTGCCAGCAGCCGGACAGGGCTCAATCAGCCCCAGCATTTT. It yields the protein CASSRTGLNQPQHF.

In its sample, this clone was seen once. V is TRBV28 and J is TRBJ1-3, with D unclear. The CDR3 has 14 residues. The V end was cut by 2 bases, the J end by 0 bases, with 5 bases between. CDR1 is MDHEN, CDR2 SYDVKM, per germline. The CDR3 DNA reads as TGTGCCAGCAGTTTAAGGAGCTCTGGAAACACCATATATTTT. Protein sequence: CASSLRSSGNTIYF. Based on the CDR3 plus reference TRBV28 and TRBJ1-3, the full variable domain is DVKVTQSSRYLVKRTGEKVFLECVQDMDHENMFWYRQDPGLGLRLIYFSYDVKMKEKGDIPEGYSVSREKKERFSLILESASTNQTSMYLCASSLRSSGNTIYFGEGSWLTVV.

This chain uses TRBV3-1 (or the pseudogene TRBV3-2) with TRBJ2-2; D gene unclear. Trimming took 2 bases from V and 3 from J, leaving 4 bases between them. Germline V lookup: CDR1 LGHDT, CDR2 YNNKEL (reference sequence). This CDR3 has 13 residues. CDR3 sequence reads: CASSQLYTGELFF. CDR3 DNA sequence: TGTGCCAGCAGCCAATTATACACCGGGGAGCTGTTTTTT.